The rows below give T cell receptor beta chains drawn from one sample of a study of blood T cell repertoires in COVID-19. The table came from immunoSEQ multiplex PCR; TCRdb's copy has only in-frame clones and leaves some out. Among some 48,000 clones, approximately 88% were seen once, and the ten largest hold more than 2%. The sample taken for sequencing was peripheral blood. The receptors were gathered from a man in his forties or fifties with acute or convalescent COVID-19. Both conserved end residues are part of each CDR3. D genes are given only for firm matches. Expanded clones get a size class; other rows say once, few or many, or leave the size out.

d_call	v_call	j_call	clone_size	cdr3_nt	cdr3_aa
TRBD1	TRBV4-1	TRBJ1-2	NA	TGCGCCAGCAGCTGGGACAGAAAGTCCTATGGCTACACCTTC	CASSWDRKSYGYTF
NA	TRBV12-3/TRBV12-4	TRBJ2-7	NA	TGTGCCAGCAGTTTAGAGGGGAAGAGCGAGCAGTACTTC	CASSLEGKSEQYF
NA	TRBV4-2	TRBJ2-7	once	TGTGCCAGCAGCCAAGACTTCAGGGAGGCGTACGAGCAGTACTTC	CASSQDFREAYEQYF
NA	TRBV21-1	TRBJ2-1	NA	TGTGCCAGCAGCTCCCTGGGACTAGCGGGAGGCGATGAGCAGTTCTTC	CASSSLGLAGGDEQFF
TRBD1	TRBV9	TRBJ1-1	NA	TGTGCCAGCAGCGCGACAGGGGCGTCGAACACTGAAGCTTTCTTT	CASSATGASNTEAFF
TRBD1	TRBV7-3	TRBJ1-6	NA	TGTGCCAGCAGCTTACGAGGGGGCGAATCACCCCTCCACTTT	CASSLRGGESPLHF
NA	TRBV28	TRBJ2-1	NA	TGTGCCAGCAGTTCGGCAGGGGCTCCCTACAATGAGCAGTTCTTC	CASSSAGAPYNEQFF
NA	TRBV19	TRBJ1-2	NA	TGTGCCAGTAGTATTCCAGGGGACTATGGCTACACCTTC	CASSIPGDYGYTF
TRBD1	TRBV28	TRBJ2-5	NA	TGTGCCAGCACCCCGGGACAGGGCCCGACCCAGTACTTC	CASTPGQGPTQYF
TRBD1	TRBV19	TRBJ1-1	NA	TGTGCCAGTAGTACCACAGGGGGCACTGAAGCTTTCTTT	CASSTTGGTEAFF
NA	TRBV4-1	TRBJ1-3	NA	TGCGCCAGCAGCCAAGATGCCCAGCTAGGGGAAGACTCTGGAAACACCATATATTTT	CASSQDAQLGEDSGNTIYF
NA	TRBV9	TRBJ2-5	NA	TGTGCCAGCAGCGTAGTAGCTAGCGCTCACCTTAGGGGAGAGACCCAGTACTTC	CASSVVASAHLRGETQYF
TRBD1	TRBV28	TRBJ1-3	NA	TGTGCCAGCAGTTTTACTTCAAGGGGGCCCACTGGAAACACCATATATTTT	CASSFTSRGPTGNTIYF
NA	TRBV10-3	TRBJ2-1	NA	TGTGCCATCAGCCAGGGGATGGGGAATGAGCAGTTCTTC	CAISQGMGNEQFF
NA	TRBV19	TRBJ1-4	NA	TGTGCCAGTACCATGGGGGGATCTCATGAAAAACTGTTTTTT	CASTMGGSHEKLFF
TRBD2	TRBV28	TRBJ2-7	medium-sized	TGTGCCAGCACCGACCCCGCGGTAGCGGGGACCTACGAGCAGTACTTC	CASTDPAVAGTYEQYF
TRBD2	TRBV24-1	TRBJ2-1	NA	TGTGCCACCAGTGATTGGGGGAGGGCCGGCAATGAGCAGTTCTTC	CATSDWGRAGNEQFF
TRBD1	TRBV30	TRBJ1-2	NA	TGTGCCTGGGGAAATCAGGACAGGGATGGCGGCTACACCTTC	CAWGNQDRDGGYTF
NA	TRBV28	TRBJ2-7	NA	TGTGCCAGCGGGGAAGTTGTGGGGCAGGGGATCTACGAGCAGTACTTC	CASGEVVGQGIYEQYF
TRBD1	TRBV6-5	TRBJ2-3	NA	TGTGCCAGCAGTTCACCGGGACAGCCCACAGATACGCAGTATTTT	CASSSPGQPTDTQYF
TRBD2	TRBV7-3	TRBJ2-1	NA	TGTGCCAGCAGCTTAGGGGGGGTGGTGTTCAATGAGCAGTTCTTC	CASSLGGVVFNEQFF
TRBD2	TRBV5-1	TRBJ2-7	NA	TGCGCCAGCAGCCAAGGACTAGCTCTTTACGAGCAGTACTTC	CASSQGLALYEQYF
NA	TRBV9	TRBJ2-2	NA	TGTGCCAGCAGCCCCATTAATGCGGGATCCGGGGAGCTGTTTTTT	CASSPINAGSGELFF
TRBD2	TRBV3-1/TRBV3-2	TRBJ2-1	NA	TGTGCCAGCAGCCAAGAGCTAGCGGCCCACAGTGGCAATGAGCAGTTCTTC	CASSQELAAHSGNEQFF
NA	TRBV28	TRBJ1-5	few	TGTGCCAGCAGTTTAAAGGGTCGACAGCCCAATCAGCCCCAGCATTTT	CASSLKGRQPNQPQHF
NA	TRBV6-5	TRBJ1-1	few	TGTGCCAGCAGCCCAACTGAGTCAACTGAAGCTTTCTTT	CASSPTESTEAFF
NA	TRBV5-1	TRBJ2-3	NA	TGCGCCAGCACCCCCCTAACTGCAGGGGGCACAGATACGCAGTATTTT	CASTPLTAGGTDTQYF
NA	TRBV5-5	TRBJ2-3	NA	TGTGCCAGCAGCTTTCTAGCTGAAGGAGATACGCAGTATTTT	CASSFLAEGDTQYF
TRBD1	TRBV3-1/TRBV3-2	TRBJ2-6	NA	TGTGCCAGCAGCCAAGTAGGCAGGGGGCACTCTGGGGCCAACGTCCTGACTTTC	CASSQVGRGHSGANVLTF
TRBD1	TRBV3-1/TRBV3-2	TRBJ2-3	NA	TGTGCCAGCAGCTTTAGGACAGGGGGCACAGATACGCAGTATTTT	CASSFRTGGTDTQYF
TRBD1	TRBV12-5	TRBJ1-5	few	TGTGCTAGTGGTTTGGAGGGGGCGGGCAATCAGCCCCAGCATTTT	CASGLEGAGNQPQHF
NA	TRBV27	TRBJ2-7	NA	TGTGCCAGCAGTTATGGCGGGTCCTCCTACGAGCAGTACTTC	CASSYGGSSYEQYF
NA	TRBV5-4	TRBJ1-2	NA	TGTGCCAGCAGCTTTGGAGGGCCTGGCTACACCTTC	CASSFGGPGYTF
NA	TRBV13	TRBJ1-2	NA	TGTGCCAGCAGCTTAGGGGGCGGCGGGAAGGAGGGCTACACCTTC	CASSLGGGGKEGYTF
NA	TRBV27	TRBJ1-6	NA	TGTGCCAGCAGTTTTCAGTTCGACTATAATTCACCCCTCCACTTT	CASSFQFDYNSPLHF
NA	TRBV4-1	TRBJ2-3	NA	TGCGCCAGCAGCCACCCCCGGACAGATACGCAGTATTTT	CASSHPRTDTQYF
NA	TRBV5-4	TRBJ2-5	NA	TGTGCCAGCAGCTTGTTCGGGAGAAAGACCCAGTACTTC	CASSLFGRKTQYF
NA	TRBV5-1	TRBJ1-2	NA	TGCGCCAGCAGCCCTGCCTTGGGGGCCAGTGGTTACACCTTC	CASSPALGASGYTF
TRBD1	TRBV9	TRBJ2-3	NA	TGTGCCAGCAGCGGGACAGGGGGGGCAGATACGCAGTATTTT	CASSGTGGADTQYF
NA	TRBV11-1	TRBJ1-1	NA	TGTGCCAGCAGCTTAGCGGAGGGGTGGACTGAAGCTTTCTTT	CASSLAEGWTEAFF
TRBD2	TRBV20-1	TRBJ2-1	NA	TGCAGTGCTAGTGATAGCGGGAGGCCCTCCTACAATGAGCAGTTCTTC	CSASDSGRPSYNEQFF
NA	TRBV15	TRBJ1-5	few	TGTGCCACCAGCAGAGCACAGGGTAGTCAGCCCCAGCATTTT	CATSRAQGSQPQHF
NA	TRBV24-1	TRBJ2-1	NA	TGTGCCACCAGCGTCCGCGGATCCAATGAGCAGTTCTTC	CATSVRGSNEQFF
NA	TRBV7-9	TRBJ2-2	NA	TGTGCCAGCAGCTTGGCAACCACCGGGGAGCTGTTTTTT	CASSLATTGELFF
NA	TRBV11-3	TRBJ1-1	NA	TGTGCCAGCAGCTTTGGGGCCTCCAACACTGAAGCTTTCTTT	CASSFGASNTEAFF
NA	TRBV5-1	TRBJ2-7	NA	TGCGCCAGCAGCCCCTCAGGGGCGCGAGGATACGAGCAGTACTTC	CASSPSGARGYEQYF
TRBD1	TRBV29-1	TRBJ1-1	NA	TGCAGCGTTGGAAAGGGACAGATCGCTTTCTTT	CSVGKGQIAFF
TRBD1	TRBV29-1	TRBJ1-1	NA	TGCAGCGTTGAGGACAGGGGGGGCACTGAAGCTTTCTTT	CSVEDRGGTEAFF
TRBD1	TRBV2	TRBJ1-3	NA	TGTGCCAGCAGTCTACAGGGGGCCGTGGGAAACACCATATATTTT	CASSLQGAVGNTIYF
TRBD2	TRBV6-5	TRBJ2-1	NA	TGTGCCAGCAGTATCTTAGCGGGAGGAAATGAGCAGTTCTTC	CASSILAGGNEQFF
TRBD1	TRBV4-1	TRBJ1-2	NA	TGCGCCAGCAGCCAAGATCCCGGACAGGGCATCTATGGCTACACCTTC	CASSQDPGQGIYGYTF
NA	TRBV6-1	TRBJ2-7	few	TGTGCCAGCAGTGAAGAGGGGCGGAATCTAGGACGGCACGAGCAGTACTTC	CASSEEGRNLGRHEQYF
TRBD1	TRBV19	TRBJ2-7	few	TGTGCCAGTAGTAGAGGGGGCCTACCCTCCTACGAGCAGTACTTC	CASSRGGLPSYEQYF
NA	TRBV29-1	TRBJ2-3	NA	TGCAGCGTAACGTCCGGGAGAGATGGCACAGATACGCAGTATTTT	CSVTSGRDGTDTQYF
TRBD2	TRBV29-1	TRBJ2-1	NA	TGCAGCGTTGAAGGGACTAGCGGGGCCCGCAGCTCCTACAATGAGCAGTTCTTC	CSVEGTSGARSSYNEQFF